A selection of T cell receptor beta chains follows, all from one sample in a study of blood T cell repertoires in COVID-19. Profiled with immunoSEQ multiplex PCR; TCRdb holds only in-frame clones, not every one. The data hold around 200,000 clones, with roughly 84% observed a single time. Sequences were obtained from PBMCs or T cells enriched from blood (not recorded which). Every receptor here comes from a woman aged 25 to 39 who had recovered from COVID-19. Both conserved end residues are part of each CDR3. The order of the fields is V gene, J gene, D gene, clone size, CDR3 DNA, CDR3 protein. The D gene is left open where the match is weak. The size entry is marked missing in some rows and otherwise reads once, few, many or a size class.

v_gene: TRBV28; j_gene: TRBJ2-7; d_gene: TRBD1; abundance: NA; CDR3nt: TGTGCCAGCAGTACCACGGGACAGAGCTCCTACGAGCAGTACTTC; CDR3aa: CASSTTGQSSYEQYF
v_gene: TRBV24-1; j_gene: TRBJ2-2; d_gene: TRBD1; abundance: NA; CDR3nt: TGTGCCACCAGTGGTGGGACAGGGGGCGGTATCGGGGAGCTGTTTTTT; CDR3aa: CATSGGTGGGIGELFF
v_gene: TRBV28; j_gene: TRBJ1-2; d_gene: NA; abundance: NA; CDR3nt: TGTGCCAGCAGTTTAAAGGGGATCGGGACTTGGGTCGCTTATGGCTACACCTTC; CDR3aa: CASSLKGIGTWVAYGYTF
v_gene: TRBV30; j_gene: TRBJ2-1; d_gene: TRBD2; abundance: NA; CDR3nt: TGTGCCCGCCGGGGGGTAGCGGGAGTCTACAATGAGCAGTTCTTC; CDR3aa: CARRGVAGVYNEQFF
v_gene: TRBV7-3; j_gene: TRBJ1-6; d_gene: NA; abundance: NA; CDR3nt: TGTGCCAGCAGCCTAGGTCAAGTCGGTTCCAATTCACCCCTCCACTTT; CDR3aa: CASSLGQVGSNSPLHF
v_gene: TRBV2; j_gene: TRBJ1-6; d_gene: NA; abundance: NA; CDR3nt: TGTGCCAGCAGTGATTGGGCAGGGGTAAATAATTCACCCCTCCACTTT; CDR3aa: CASSDWAGVNNSPLHF
v_gene: TRBV7-9; j_gene: TRBJ2-7; d_gene: NA; abundance: NA; CDR3nt: TGTGCCAGCAGCCCAACAGGGATTAATCTTGCCGAGCAGTACTTC; CDR3aa: CASSPTGINLAEQYF
v_gene: TRBV27; j_gene: TRBJ1-2; d_gene: NA; abundance: NA; CDR3nt: TGTGCCAGCAGTTTATCGATCTACGGGGTAAATGGCTACACCTTC; CDR3aa: CASSLSIYGVNGYTF
v_gene: TRBV15; j_gene: TRBJ2-3; d_gene: TRBD2; abundance: NA; CDR3nt: TGTGCTACCGGTAGCGGGAGTTCAGGAGATACGCAGTATTTT; CDR3aa: CATGSGSSGDTQYF
v_gene: TRBV7-2; j_gene: TRBJ1-2; d_gene: NA; abundance: once; CDR3nt: TGTGCCAGCAGCCCAGGGCGGAAAAACTATGGCTACACCTTC; CDR3aa: CASSPGRKNYGYTF
v_gene: TRBV30; j_gene: TRBJ2-1; d_gene: NA; abundance: NA; CDR3nt: TGTGCCTGGGGCCTCTACAATGAGCAGTTCTTC; CDR3aa: CAWGLYNEQFF
v_gene: TRBV29-1; j_gene: TRBJ2-3; d_gene: TRBD1; abundance: NA; CDR3nt: TGCAGCGTTCCACCTCCGGACAGGGGGACAGATACGCAGTATTTT; CDR3aa: CSVPPPDRGTDTQYF
v_gene: TRBV12-5; j_gene: TRBJ1-5; d_gene: NA; abundance: NA; CDR3nt: TGTGCTAGTGGTTTGAGGTCAGGCGATAATCAGCCCCAGCATTTT; CDR3aa: CASGLRSGDNQPQHF
v_gene: TRBV12-3/TRBV12-4; j_gene: TRBJ2-7; d_gene: NA; abundance: NA; CDR3nt: TGTGCCAGCAGCCTGAAGCCCTCCTACGAGCAGTACTTC; CDR3aa: CASSLKPSYEQYF
v_gene: TRBV14; j_gene: TRBJ2-2; d_gene: TRBD2; abundance: NA; CDR3nt: TGTGCCAGCAGCCAAGTTCGGGGGGCGAACACCGGGGAGCTGTTTTTT; CDR3aa: CASSQVRGANTGELFF
v_gene: TRBV15; j_gene: TRBJ1-3; d_gene: NA; abundance: NA; CDR3nt: TGTGCCACCAGCTGGACAGCATTCTCTGGAAACACCATATATTTT; CDR3aa: CATSWTAFSGNTIYF
v_gene: TRBV28; j_gene: TRBJ2-3; d_gene: NA; abundance: once; CDR3nt: TGTGCCAGCAGTCCTCCAGACAATCAGATAGATACGCAGTATTTT; CDR3aa: CASSPPDNQIDTQYF
v_gene: TRBV11-3; j_gene: TRBJ2-1; d_gene: TRBD2; abundance: NA; CDR3nt: TGTGCCAGCAGCTTAAGGGAGCGGGGGGGAAACAATGAGCAGTTCTTC; CDR3aa: CASSLRERGGNNEQFF
v_gene: TRBV5-1; j_gene: TRBJ2-1; d_gene: TRBD2; abundance: NA; CDR3nt: TGCGCCAGCAGCTCCTCCGGGGTAGCGGGGACCGAGCAGTTCTTC; CDR3aa: CASSSSGVAGTEQFF
v_gene: TRBV25-1; j_gene: TRBJ1-4; d_gene: NA; abundance: NA; CDR3nt: TGTGCCAGCAGTGAGCCGCGGGGGGTCGGTAATGAAAAACTGTTTTTT; CDR3aa: CASSEPRGVGNEKLFF
v_gene: TRBV18; j_gene: TRBJ1-1; d_gene: NA; abundance: NA; CDR3nt: TGTGCCAGCTCACCAACTCGGGGGATTGAAGCTTTCTTT; CDR3aa: CASSPTRGIEAFF
v_gene: TRBV24-1; j_gene: TRBJ1-5; d_gene: NA; abundance: once; CDR3nt: TGTGCCACCAGTGATCCGGGGGGCGATCAGCCCCAGCATTTT; CDR3aa: CATSDPGGDQPQHF
v_gene: TRBV2; j_gene: TRBJ2-2; d_gene: NA; abundance: NA; CDR3nt: TGTGCCAGCGTCGCAGCCGGGGAGCTGTTTTTT; CDR3aa: CASVAAGELFF
v_gene: TRBV7-2; j_gene: TRBJ1-4; d_gene: NA; abundance: once; CDR3nt: TGTGCCAGCAGCTTTGGGGCGGCGGGGTTGGGAAAACTGTTTTTT; CDR3aa: CASSFGAAGLGKLFF
v_gene: TRBV6-5; j_gene: TRBJ2-3; d_gene: TRBD2; abundance: NA; CDR3nt: TGTGCCAGCGCCCCGGGAGGGGGGGCGGTAGGTACGCAGTATTTT; CDR3aa: CASAPGGGAVGTQYF
v_gene: TRBV30; j_gene: TRBJ1-3; d_gene: NA; abundance: once; CDR3nt: TGTGCCTGGAGTGGCTTACACTCTGGAAACACCATATATTTT; CDR3aa: CAWSGLHSGNTIYF
v_gene: TRBV27; j_gene: TRBJ2-1; d_gene: NA; abundance: NA; CDR3nt: TGTGCCAGCAGTGGCAGGCCAGTAACCAATGAGCAGTTCTTC; CDR3aa: CASSGRPVTNEQFF
v_gene: TRBV28; j_gene: TRBJ1-5; d_gene: NA; abundance: few; CDR3nt: TGTGCCAGCAAACGGGGAGGCAATCAGCCCCAGCATTTT; CDR3aa: CASKRGGNQPQHF
v_gene: TRBV2; j_gene: TRBJ1-1; d_gene: NA; abundance: NA; CDR3nt: TGTGCCAGCAGTTGGGGACAGAACACTGAAGCTTTCTTT; CDR3aa: CASSWGQNTEAFF
v_gene: TRBV6-5; j_gene: TRBJ1-3; d_gene: NA; abundance: NA; CDR3nt: TGTGCCAGCAGGTCCGGCTCTGGAAACACCATATATTTT; CDR3aa: CASRSGSGNTIYF
v_gene: TRBV27; j_gene: TRBJ1-6; d_gene: TRBD1; abundance: NA; CDR3nt: TGTGCCAGCAGTAAAGGACAGGGGTTGATGTCACCCCTCCACTTT; CDR3aa: CASSKGQGLMSPLHF
v_gene: TRBV2; j_gene: TRBJ2-3; d_gene: TRBD2; abundance: NA; CDR3nt: TGTGCCAGCAGTGATGGCGGGGGGCCTAGCACAGATACGCAGTATTTT; CDR3aa: CASSDGGGPSTDTQYF
v_gene: TRBV4-1; j_gene: TRBJ2-5; d_gene: NA; abundance: NA; CDR3nt: TGCGCCAGCAGCCAAGCACCCGGCGGGGAGACCCAGTACTTC; CDR3aa: CASSQAPGGETQYF
v_gene: TRBV7-9; j_gene: TRBJ1-2; d_gene: NA; abundance: NA; CDR3nt: TGTGCCAGCAGCTTAGAGGACAGCGACTATGGCTACACCTTC; CDR3aa: CASSLEDSDYGYTF
v_gene: TRBV3-1/TRBV3-2; j_gene: TRBJ1-1; d_gene: NA; abundance: NA; CDR3nt: TGTGCCAGCAGCCAAAGGCCAGAGGCTGAAGCTTTCTTT; CDR3aa: CASSQRPEAEAFF